The 30 T cell receptor beta chains in this list originate from one sample, sequenced in a study of vaccination and CD4 T cells after COVID-19. Treatment noted: approximately 11-day PBMC culture with coronavirus spike peptide pools or control peptides (ViraFEST assay). Oncomine TCR Beta short-read sequencing was applied to DNA from cultured CD4+ T cells. TCRdb re-called the PCR reads with MiXCR, one entry per CDR3 protein. The sample yields some 9,600 distinct CDR3 sequences, almost 60% seen once. No antigen has been assigned to these receptors. The sequenced material came from CD4+ T cells from blood, cultured in vitro. The source is a human donor who had recovered from COVID-19.

The CDR3 sequence is CASSMRGADTEAFF. Written as DNA, the CDR3 is TGTGCCAGTAGTATGCGGGGGGCGGACACTGAAGCTTTCTTT. The chain links TRBV19 to TRBJ1-1; maybe TRBD1 (6 bases). Trimming cost V 3 bases and J 3 bases, with 11 bases left between them. This CDR3 has 14 amino acids. Looked up from germline, CDR1 is LNHDA and CDR2 is SQIVND (reference sequence). The whole variable domain, filled in from reference TRBV19 and TRBJ1-1, reads DGGITQSPKYLFRKEGQNVTLSCEQNLNHDAMYWYRQDPGQGLRLIYYSQIVNDFQKGDIAEGYSVSREKKESFPLTVTSAQKNPTAFYLCASSMRGADTEAFFGQGTRLTVV.

This clonotype was found a few times. This sequence joins TRBV20-1 and TRBJ2-2; maybe TRBD2 (6 bases). Germline CDR1 reads DFQATT; CDR2 reads SNEGSKA (reference sequence). This CDR3 has 14 amino acids. Trimming shortened V by 4 bases and J by 1 base, and 10 bases separated the two germline ends. This CDR3 is CSAMPGRNTGELFF. DNA of the CDR3: TGCAGTGCTATGCCCGGGAGGAACACCGGGGAGCTGTTTTTT.

This sequence joins TRBV6-1 and TRBJ1-1; unclear D gene. CDR1 is MNHNS, CDR2 SASEGT, per germline. This CDR3 is built from 11 residues. Deletions cut 7 bases from V and 11 bases from J, with 14 bases between. In nucleotides, the CDR3 is TGTGCCAGCACTCGACACCAGTGGGCTTTCTTT. Translation: CASTRHQWAFF.

The genes are TRBV20-1 and TRBJ2-5; D may be TRBD1 (5 bases). Looked up from germline, CDR1 is DFQATT and CDR2 is SNEGSKA (reference sequence). CDR3 length: 13 residues. The V end lost 2 bases, the J end lost 5 bases, and 12 bases lay between the germline ends. The CDR3 region has the DNA TGCAGTGCTAGATACGGCCCAGGGGAGACCCAGTACTTC. It encodes CSARYGPGETQYF.

The V call is TRBV20-1, the J call TRBJ2-5; weak D call: TRBD1 (7 bases). The length of the CDR3 is 12 residues. CDR1 and CDR2 (germline): DFQATT, SNEGSKA (reference sequence). V gave up 6 bases and J gave up 5 bases, with 13 bases separating them. The CDR3 loop is CSARTGGETQYF. The CDR3, as DNA: TGCAGTGCAAGGACAGGAGGGGAGACCCAGTACTTC.

This chain connects TRBV12-3 or TRBV12-4 to TRBJ2-7; TRBD2 might be the D (6 bases). This CDR3 comprises 13 residues. The V and J ends lost 5 bases and 12 bases respectively, with 20 bases between them. In nucleotides, the CDR3 is TGTGCCAGCAGTCAGACCCCGGGACTTACGCGGTACTTC. As protein: CASSQTPGLTRYF.

J is TRBJ2-1 and V is TRBV7-9; 10 bases are a match to TRBD1. The CDR3 extends over 16 amino acids. Germline-derived CDR1 and CDR2 are SEHNR and FQNEAQ (reference sequence). Unmatched junction bases numbered 5, after V lost 5 bases and J lost 1 base. The CDR3 sequence: CASSPGQGPSYNEQFF. The DNA for the CDR3 is TGTGCCAGCAGCCCGGGACAGGGGCCTTCCTACAATGAGCAGTTCTTC.

The chain has TRBV7-3 and TRBJ1-1; D perhaps matches TRBD1 (6 bases). CDR3 length equals 14 residues. Trimming removed 4 bases from V and 1 base from J, with 10 bases in between. Germline V lookup: CDR1 SGHTA, CDR2 FQGTGA. The CDR3 protein is CASSSGVPNTEAFF. In nucleotides, the CDR3 is TGTGCCAGCAGCTCAGGGGTCCCGAACACTGAAGCTTTCTTT.

This chain links TRBV5-6 with TRBJ1-1, with no clear D. The CDR3 loop spans 14 amino acids. Germline CDR1 and CDR2: SGHDT and YYEEEE. V was trimmed by 5 bases and J by 0 bases, leaving 11 bases between them. The CDR3 loop reads CASSPDGVNTEAFF. CDR3 DNA: TGTGCCAGCAGTCCGGACGGGGTGAACACTGAAGCTTTCTTT.

The chain joins TRBV4-2 to TRBJ1-4; TRBD1 matches 12 bases. The germline gives CDR1 LGHNA, CDR2 YNFKEQ. Losses at the gene ends were 0 bases for V and 8 bases for J; bases not matched to a gene: 1. The CDR3 sequence is 15 residues long. CDR3 DNA sequence: TGTGCCAGCAGCCAAGACGGGACAGGGGGCGAAAAACTGTTTTTT. Protein product: CASSQDGTGGEKLFF.

The chain employs TRBV7-6 and TRBJ1-1; D unresolved. CDR1 and CDR2 from the germline V gene are SGHVS and FNYEAQ. Trimming removed 4 bases from V and 11 bases from J, with 14 bases in between. The CDR3 is made up of 12 amino acids. The CDR3 sequence is CASSSPLGVAFF. The CDR3 bases are TGTGCCAGCAGCTCCCCCCTCGGGGTTGCTTTCTTT.

V gene TRBV7-3 combines with J gene TRBJ2-3; 12 bases fit TRBD2. The CDR3 spans 21 residues. The V segment lost 5 bases and the J segment 2 bases; nucleotides outside the gene matches: 20. Germline loops: CDR1 SGHTA, CDR2 FQGTGA. For the CDR3, the DNA is TGTGCCAGCAGCCGAAAATACCGGGGGCTAGCGGGGGGGTTGCACACAGATACGCAGTATTTT. Its translation: CASSRKYRGLAGGLHTDTQYF.

This rearrangement joins TRBV11-3 to TRBJ2-7; 10 bases line up with TRBD1. V lost 4 bases and J lost 4; bases outside the gene matches: 7. Germline loops: CDR1 SGHNT, CDR2 YENEEA. This CDR3 has 15 residues. Written as DNA, the CDR3 is TGTGCCAGCAGCTACCGCCGGGACAGGGGTTACGAGCAGTACTTC. This sequence encodes CASSYRRDRGYEQYF.

The CDR3 protein is CASSSPGRSYEQYF. CDR3 coding DNA: TGTGCCAGCAGTTCCCCCGGACGGTCCTACGAGCAGTACTTC. V and J are TRBV28 and TRBJ2-7; D unclear. CDR1 and CDR2 (germline): MDHEN, SYDVKM. The CDR3 totals 14 residues. Trimming removed 4 bases at V and 1 base at J, with 11 bases between.

A remark on this clonotype: The DNA is omitted, as the CDR3 cannot be located on it reliably, and the CDR3 follows TCRdb's listing. The rearrangement joins TRBV21-1 to TRBJ2-7; TRBD1 is the table's D call, not checked against the DNA. TRBV21-1 is labeled a pseudogene. The length of the CDR3 is 15 amino acids, counting both ends. CDR3: CASSVGQGNLYEQYF.

The V and J genes are TRBV20-1 and TRBJ2-5; D not resolved. The germline V gene encodes CDR1 DFQATT and CDR2 SNEGSKA (reference sequence). Trimming pared 1 base from V and 1 base from J, leaving 13 bases between. CDR3 size: 15 residues. The CDR3 nucleotides read TGCAGTGCTAGAGTCCCTCGAGGCCCCCAAGAGACCCAGTACTTC. Translation gives CSARVPRGPQETQYF.

The chain carries TRBV4-1 and TRBJ2-5; the match to TRBD1 covers 8 bases. The junction had 5 bases not matched to a gene; V was cut back by 4 bases and J by 4 bases. The germline gives CDR1 MGHRA, CDR2 YSYEKL. CDR3 length: 14 amino acids. The CDR3: CASSPIDRGETQYF. The CDR3 nucleotides are TGCGCCAGCAGCCCGATTGACAGGGGAGAGACCCAGTACTTC.

The chain links TRBV6-1 to TRBJ1-1; D is possibly TRBD1 (6 bases). The germline V gene has CDR1 MNHNS and CDR2 SASEGT. Trimming pared 7 bases from V and 1 base from J, leaving 10 bases between. The CDR3 has 13 amino acids. CDR3 sequence (DNA): TGTGCCAGCATGTTCAGGGGGAACACTGAAGCTTTCTTT. Translating it yields CASMFRGNTEAFF.

For the CDR3, the DNA is TGTGCCAGCAGCTCCTGGGGGGCGGGATTAACGGGTCGGGAGACCCAGTACTTC. It is translated as CASSSWGAGLTGRETQYF. V is TRBV7-8 and J is TRBJ2-5; the D call may be TRBD1 or TRBD2 (6 bases each). The length of the CDR3 is 18 residues. With 4 bases removed from V and 5 bases from J, the gap between germline ends came to 26 bases. CDR1 is SGHVS, CDR2 FQNEAQ, per germline.

The CDR3 loop reads CASSPAGAKPADTQYF. The CDR3 nucleotides read TGTGCCAGCAGCCCCGCCGGGGCCAAGCCTGCAGATACGCAGTATTTT. The J gene is TRBJ2-3, the V gene TRBV4-2; possibly TRBD1 or TRBD2 for D (5 bases each). CDR1 and CDR2 from the germline V gene are LGHNA and YNFKEQ. This CDR3 region has 16 residues. V lost 4 bases and J lost 4, with 18 bases in between.

The gene calls are TRBV27 and TRBJ2-3; 8 bases align to TRBD2. Per germline, CDR1 MNHEY and CDR2 SMNVEV (reference sequence). V lost 6 bases and J lost 2; bases outside the gene matches: 7. The CDR3 is 15 amino acids. The CDR3 loop reads CASRAERGFTDTQYF. The DNA of the CDR3 is TGTGCCAGCAGGGCCGAGCGGGGGTTCACAGATACGCAGTATTTT.

The CDR3 region is CASSESGLGYTF. In nucleotides, the CDR3 is TGTGCCAGCAGTGAATCAGGGTTAGGCTACACCTTC. This chain links TRBV6-1 with TRBJ1-2, with D possibly being TRBD1 (5 bases). This CDR3 comprises 12 residues. The V end was cut by 2 bases, the J end by 8 bases, with 9 bases between. Germline V gene sequence: CDR1 MNHNS, CDR2 SASEGT.

V and J are TRBV19 and TRBJ1-2; weak D call: TRBD1 (5 bases). The germline V gene has CDR1 LNHDA and CDR2 SQIVND (reference sequence). Trimming stripped 3 bases from V and 8 bases from J, with 13 bases between. The CDR3 length is 13 residues. The CDR3 protein is CASSIAQGWGYTF. The CDR3 region has the DNA TGTGCCAGTAGTATCGCGCAGGGATGGGGCTACACCTTC.

The V call is TRBV28, the J call TRBJ2-3; 7 bases line up with TRBD2. J lost 8 bases, V lost 8 bases, and 16 bases had no gene match. This CDR3 comprises 15 residues. Per the germline V gene, CDR1 is MDHEN and CDR2 is SYDVKM. CDR3 DNA: TGTGCCAGCTCTTCGAGCGGGGCGGTATGGGGTACGCAGTATTTT. It specifies CASSSSGAVWGTQYF.

This clonotype was seen more than once but under ten times. The chain employs TRBV19 and TRBJ1-5; D unresolved. The CDR3 covers 15 residues. Looked up from germline, CDR1 is LNHDA and CDR2 is SQIVND (reference sequence). Deletions cut 5 bases from V and 3 bases from J, with 14 bases between. CDR3 coding DNA: TGTGCCAGTAGTCAGAAGGCCGATCCCAATCAGCCCCAGCATTTT. As protein: CASSQKADPNQPQHF.

This clonotype was observed a few times. V and J are TRBV5-6 and TRBJ1-1; TRBD1 matches at 7 bases. The CDR3 extends over 15 amino acids. Germline V gene lookup returns CDR1 SGHDT and CDR2 YYEEEE. With 3 bases clipped from V and 0 bases from J, the junction kept 5 bases outside the gene matches. The CDR3 loop reads CASSSGGQLNTEAFF. CDR3 nucleotides: TGTGCCAGCAGCTCGGGGGGACAGTTGAACACTGAAGCTTTCTTT.

The V call is TRBV20-1, the J call TRBJ1-6; maybe TRBD1 (5 bases). V gave up 6 bases and J gave up 4 bases, with 10 bases separating them. The CDR3 covers 13 residues. Germline V gene data show CDR1 as DFQATT and CDR2 as SNEGSKA (reference sequence). CDR3 in amino acids: CSAAGGYNSPLHF. Here the CDR3 DNA reads TGCAGTGCGGCCGGGGGATATAATTCACCCCTCCACTTT.

The V call is TRBV5-1, the J call TRBJ2-7; maybe TRBD2 (5 bases). The CDR3 runs 15 residues. Trimming pared 0 bases from V and 2 bases from J, leaving 12 bases between. Germline V gene lookup returns CDR1 SGHRS and CDR2 YFSETQ. The chain's CDR3 is CASSLDPGMTYEQYF. CDR3 coding DNA: TGCGCCAGCAGCTTGGACCCCGGGATGACCTACGAGCAGTACTTC.

The rearrangement uses TRBV20-1 and TRBJ2-7; 8 nucleotides agree with TRBD1. Germline V CDR1 and CDR2: DFQATT, SNEGSKA (reference sequence). The CDR3 runs to 14 residues. The junction had 6 bases not matched to a gene; V was cut back by 2 bases and J by 3 bases. The DNA of the CDR3 is TGCAGTGCTAGACATGGACAGGGTTACTACGAGCAGTACTTC. It translates to CSARHGQGYYEQYF.

This clonotype has just a few counts. This rearrangement joins TRBV21-1 to TRBJ1-6; the table's D call, TRBD1, has no DNA check behind it. TRBV21-1 is recorded as a pseudogene. CDR3 size: 17 residues. Here the CDR3 reads CASSKNDTGQNNSPLHF. The CDR3 DNA reads as TGTGCCAGCAGCAAGAACGATACAGGGCAGAATAATTCACCCCTCCACTTT.